Listed below are T cell receptor beta chains from one sample, sequenced in a study of blood T cell repertoires in COVID-19. TCRdb's table, derived via immunoSEQ multiplex PCR, lists solely in-frame clones and lacks some. Among 150,000 to 200,000 clones, around 86% were seen once, and the ten largest hold around 3.5%. The specimen was peripheral blood. These receptors came from a man in his 70s with acute or convalescent COVID-19. CDR3s include the opening cysteine and the closing phenylalanine or tryptophan. The order of the fields is J gene, V gene, D gene, clone size, CDR3 DNA, CDR3 protein. A D gene is named only where the DNA matches it firmly. A clone size is listed for some rows: how often the clone was seen (once, few, many), or a class if it is expanded.

j_call: TRBJ1-6; v_call: TRBV5-4; d_call: NA; clone_size: few; cdr3_nt: TGTGCCAGCAGACTTCCAGCGACGAATTCACCCCTCCACTTT; cdr3_aa: CASRLPATNSPLHF
j_call: TRBJ1-6; v_call: TRBV12-3/TRBV12-4; d_call: NA; clone_size: NA; cdr3_nt: TGTGCCAGCAGTTTTGGGGGAGGAGCACCCCTCCACTTT; cdr3_aa: CASSFGGGAPLHF
j_call: TRBJ1-5; v_call: TRBV19; d_call: NA; clone_size: NA; cdr3_nt: TGTGCCAGCAGTCGCGGTCTCGGACAGCCCCAGCATTTT; cdr3_aa: CASSRGLGQPQHF
j_call: TRBJ2-1; v_call: TRBV29-1; d_call: TRBD2; clone_size: NA; cdr3_nt: TGCAGCGTGATGGGCGGAGTGGCTAGCGGCTACAATGAGCAGTTCTTC; cdr3_aa: CSVMGGVASGYNEQFF
j_call: TRBJ2-1; v_call: TRBV19; d_call: NA; clone_size: NA; cdr3_nt: TGTGCCAGTAGTAAACCGGTCGGGGGTGAGCAGTTCTTC; cdr3_aa: CASSKPVGGEQFF
j_call: TRBJ1-6; v_call: TRBV18; d_call: NA; clone_size: NA; cdr3_nt: TGTGCCAGCTCACCATTTACCCAACGACAGCCCAATTCACCCCTCCACTTT; cdr3_aa: CASSPFTQRQPNSPLHF
j_call: TRBJ1-1; v_call: TRBV9; d_call: TRBD1; clone_size: NA; cdr3_nt: TGTGCCAGCAGCAGTCGGACAGGGGGAGGCACTGAAGCTTTCTTT; cdr3_aa: CASSSRTGGGTEAFF
j_call: TRBJ1-2; v_call: TRBV4-3; d_call: NA; clone_size: NA; cdr3_nt: TGCGCCAGCAGCCAAGTAAACTATGGCTACACCTTC; cdr3_aa: CASSQVNYGYTF
j_call: TRBJ2-2; v_call: TRBV5-4; d_call: TRBD2; clone_size: NA; cdr3_nt: TGTGCCAGCAGCTTGGGACTAGCTACGAACACCGGGGAGCTGTTTTTT; cdr3_aa: CASSLGLATNTGELFF
j_call: TRBJ1-5; v_call: TRBV19; d_call: NA; clone_size: few; cdr3_nt: TGTGCCAGTAAAAGCGGCAGGGGCCAGGGGCCCCAGCATTTT; cdr3_aa: CASKSGRGQGPQHF